This entry is about one T cell receptor beta chain. Its antigen remains unknown. The sample is drawn from a study of cytomegalovirus exposure and HLA in healthy donors. The wider study: From donors who were HLA-typed, an early data release held 81 million or so unique TCRs.

Notes on the study in general: Later analysis identified a missense DCLRE1C variant that was linked to TCR beta V- and J-gene trimming. In an earlier analysis, productive rearrangement rates for most beta V segments clustered near 90% or 30%. A later analysis showed HLA-associated TCR beta chains outstripping equally common others in clonal expansion.

Amplification used 60 Vbeta primers and 13 Jbeta primers. Generated by immunoSEQ multiplex PCR, the TCRdb table keeps only in-frame clones and is missing some. The sample contains nearly 200,000 clones, about 85% of which appear only once. The length of the CDR3 is 13 residues. The ends were cut back, 2 bases at V and 11 bases at J, with 15 bases in the middle. Germline loops: CDR1 MNHEY, CDR2 SVGAGI. The rearrangement uses TRBV6-5 and TRBJ1-1, with D unresolved. The clonotype comes from a male donor in good health and CMV-seropositive. Sequencing was done on a sample of PBMCs. The CDR3 DNA follows: TGTGCCAGCAGTTACACGGGATCGGATGGGGCTTTCTTT. This gives the protein CASSYTGSDGAFF.